A single T cell receptor (beta chain) is shown here with its context. The antigen is undetermined. This record belongs to a study of cytomegalovirus exposure and HLA in healthy donors. V was pared by 6 bases and J by 4 bases, with 5 bases of the junction left unmatched. The CDR3 totals 13 residues. The germline gives CDR1 WNHNN, CDR2 SYGVQD (reference sequence). The study, taken as a whole, reports: Investigators reported approximately 170 TCR beta chains as tied to cytomegalovirus.

PCR employed 60 Vbeta and 13 Jbeta primers. The table came from immunoSEQ multiplex PCR; TCRdb's copy has only in-frame clones and leaves some out. The sample table includes about 140,000 clones. This clonotype originated in a male donor in good health and CMV-seronegative. Source material: PBMCs. This chain connects TRBV10-1 to TRBJ1-2; 7 bases line up with TRBD1. As DNA, the CDR3 is TGCGCCAGCAGCGAAGACAGGGTCTATGGCTACACCTTC. Translating it yields CASSEDRVYGYTF.